This T cell receptor (beta chain) stems from a study of T cell repertoires in cytomegalovirus infection. MiXCR, run by TCRdb on the reads, gives a single entry per CDR3 protein. The sample contains 250,000 to 350,000 distinct CDR3 sequences, 20% to 30% of which appear only once. Germline assignment: CDR1 MDHEN and CDR2 SYDVKM. The CDR3 contains 13 residues. V lost 2 bases and J 7 bases, leaving 12 bases between the germline ends. The sequenced material came from PBMCs. The chain carries TRBV28 and TRBJ2-7, with D hard to call. This receptor was obtained from a human donor in good health (CMV status not recorded). Some clones in this sample may be carry-over from other donors' samples. This CDR3 is CASSLVAPIEQYF. Written as DNA, the CDR3 is TGTGCCAGCAGTTTAGTGGCCCCTATTGAGCAGTACTTC.